This T cell receptor (beta chain) was sequenced during a study of OX40 agonist ivuxolimab in advanced cancers. The protocol was immunoSEQ multiplex PCR, while the TCRdb copy is restricted to in-frame clones and leaves out a portion. The repertoire holds fewer than 35,000 clones, with roughly 89% as singletons. Study-wide results and limits: At 0.1 to 3.0 mg/kg and by week 6, CD4+ and CD8+ T cells in the blood had expanded clonally.

As concerns this clone: Antigen unknown.

Germline CDR1 is MDHEN and CDR2 is SYDVKM. Trimming shortened V by 4 bases and J by 4 bases, and 29 bases separated the two germline ends. CDR3 length equals 19 residues. Sample: CD4+ or CD8+ T cells sorted from blood, taken in a trial of the OX40 agonist ivuxolimab. The chain combines TRBV28 with TRBJ2-7; D tentatively fits TRBD1 or TRBD2 (5 bases each). This clonotype was obtained from an adult with an advanced solid tumor such as melanoma, head and neck, liver or kidney cancer. CDR3 sequence reads: CASSSNILQVEGFVYEQYF. The CDR3 DNA sequence: TGTGCCAGCAGTTCCAACATATTACAGGTCGAGGGTTTCGTTTACGAGCAGTACTTC.